This TCR beta chain was found in a study of CD8 T cells in ankylosing spondylitis. V lost 7 bases, J lost 0 bases, and 15 bases lay in between. The CDR3 totals 16 residues. Germline CDR1 and CDR2: MGHDK and SYGVNS. TCR beta libraries were made by quantitative 5'-RACE with molecular barcodes. From the 5' RACE reads, TCRdb called clonotypes with MiXCR, one entry per CDR3 protein. The sample contains around 540,000 distinct CDR3 sequences, 12% of which appear only once. This clonotype was observed a handful of times. Its antigen is currently unknown. The study, taken as a whole, reports: Roughly eight highly homologous variants made up a TCR beta motif that seemed to typify ankylosing spondylitis blood.

Material: blood, either unsorted or a sorted T cell fraction (not recorded which). The origin of this receptor is a male donor with ankylosing spondylitis. The chain couples TRBV25-1 to TRBJ2-2; possibly TRBD1 or TRBD2 for D (5 bases each). The CDR3 spells CASTGTYISNTGELFF. The CDR3 bases are TGTGCCAGCACCGGGACGTACATTTCGAACACCGGGGAGCTGTTTTTT.